A selection of T cell receptor beta chains follows, all from one sample in a study of blood T cells in healthy people across ages. TCRdb reanalysed the 5' RACE reads using MiXCR and keeps one entry per CDR3 protein. The sample records around 940,000 distinct CDR3 sequences, 51% being singletons. The specimen sequenced was blood. The receptor source for this set is a woman aged 55-75 years in good health. The CDR3 runs from the conserved cysteine through the conserved F or W. Each record gives: V gene, D gene, J gene, clone size, CDR3 protein, CDR3 DNA. D genes are given only for firm matches. Some rows have no size entry. The others give once, few or many, or a class for an expanded clone.

TRBV28	-	TRBJ1-2	few	CASSLRPDYGYTF	TGTGCCAGCAGTTTAAGGCCAGATTATGGCTACACCTTC
TRBV12-3/TRBV12-4	-	TRBJ2-1	-	CARSRGGEQFF	TGTGCCAGATCCAGGGGGGGTGAGCAGTTCTTC
TRBV21-1	-	TRBJ2-4	-	CASSKASRDLAKNIQYF	TGTGCCAGCAGCAAAGCGAGTCGTGACTTAGCCAAAAACATTCAGTACTTC
TRBV29-1	TRBD1	TRBJ2-1	-	CSAQTGTGYEQFF	TGCAGCGCCCAAACCGGGACAGGGTACGAGCAGTTCTTC
TRBV20-1	TRBD2	TRBJ2-7	-	CSARVSGTYNEQYF	TGCAGTGCTAGAGTTAGCGGGACCTACAATGAGCAGTACTTC
TRBV2	TRBD2	TRBJ2-7	few	CASSAAGFSYEQYF	TGTGCCAGCAGTGCAGCGGGGTTTTCCTACGAGCAGTACTTC
TRBV4-1	TRBD2	TRBJ2-1	few	CASSRGAGVAYNEQFF	TGCGCCAGCAGCCGGGGAGCGGGAGTGGCCTACAATGAGCAGTTCTTC
TRBV20-1	-	TRBJ2-3	-	CSARGHTQYF	TGCAGTGCTAGAGGTCATACGCAGTATTTT
TRBV11-3	-	TRBJ2-3	-	CASSLDYYDTQYF	TGTGCCAGCAGCTTAGACTACTACGATACGCAGTATTTT
TRBV3-1	TRBD2	TRBJ2-1	few	CASRPGLAGVHEQFF	TGTGCCAGCAGACCGGGACTAGCGGGAGTCCATGAGCAGTTCTTC
TRBV28	-	TRBJ2-6	-	CAGRVPGANVLTF	TGTGCCGGACGAGTCCCTGGGGCCAACGTCCTGACTTTC
TRBV4-1	-	TRBJ2-7	few	CASSQNSSPYEQYF	TGCGCCAGCAGCCAAAATTCTAGCCCCTACGAGCAGTACTTC
TRBV27	-	TRBJ2-1	-	CASSLLFSSYNEQFF	TGTGCCAGCAGTCTTCTCTTTAGCTCCTACAATGAGCAGTTCTTC
TRBV4-1	TRBD1	TRBJ2-5	few	CASSQDARDRETQYF	TGCGCCAGCAGCCAAGATGCCAGGGACAGGGAGACCCAGTACTTC
TRBV5-5	TRBD1	TRBJ1-2	-	CASSRADRGNYGYTF	TGTGCCAGCAGCCGGGCGGACAGGGGTAACTATGGCTACACCTTC
TRBV4-3	-	TRBJ2-7	-	CASSQVTFTYEQYF	TGCGCCAGCAGCCAAGTTACGTTCACCTACGAGCAGTACTTC
TRBV30	TRBD1	TRBJ2-3	few	CAWSLPGQGPDTQYF	TGTGCCTGGAGTCTTCCGGGACAGGGACCAGATACGCAGTATTTT
TRBV7-9	-	TRBJ2-1	-	CASGSSYNEQFF	TGTGCCAGCGGGAGCTCCTACAATGAGCAGTTCTTC
TRBV10-3	-	TRBJ2-7	-	CAISGYDSSYEQYF	TGTGCCATCAGTGGGTACGATAGCTCCTACGAGCAGTACTTC
TRBV4-3	-	TRBJ1-5	-	CASSQGTGAQHF	TGCGCCAGCAGCCAAGGGACGGGAGCACAGCATTTT
TRBV18	-	TRBJ2-6	-	CASRGDSGANVLTF	TGTGCCAGCCGAGGGGACTCTGGGGCCAACGTCCTGACTTTC
TRBV19	-	TRBJ2-5	-	CASSIGPNTRGTQYF	TGTGCCAGTAGTATAGGCCCTAATACTAGAGGGACCCAGTACTTC
TRBV5-6	-	TRBJ2-4	-	CASSLLRGQQYF	TGTGCCAGCAGCTTGCTACGGGGCCAGCAGTACTTC
TRBV13	-	TRBJ1-2	-	CASLIGDGYTF	TGTGCCAGCTTAATAGGGGATGGCTACACCTTC
TRBV29-1	TRBD2	TRBJ2-1	-	CSVEEGLAVSSYNEQFF	TGCAGCGTTGAAGAAGGGCTAGCGGTTAGCTCCTACAATGAGCAGTTCTTC
TRBV5-1	TRBD2	TRBJ2-1	-	CASSLDDFFSGSYNEQFF	TGCGCCAGCAGCTTGGATGACTTTTTTAGCGGGTCCTACAATGAGCAGTTCTTC
TRBV7-3	TRBD2	TRBJ2-3	-	CASSLDGGETYTQYF	TGTGCCAGCAGCTTAGATGGGGGGGAAACTTATACGCAGTATTTT
TRBV12-3/TRBV12-4	-	TRBJ2-1	-	CASSTQGPYNEQFF	TGTGCCAGCAGCACACAGGGACCCTACAATGAGCAGTTCTTC
TRBV20-1	TRBD2	TRBJ2-1	-	CSAPAWTSGSYNEQFF	TGCAGTGCCCCAGCCTGGACTAGCGGGAGTTACAATGAGCAGTTCTTC
TRBV21-1	-	TRBJ2-3	-	CASSMFRDTQYF	TGTGCCAGCAGCATGTTTAGAGATACGCAGTATTTT
TRBV25-1	TRBD2	TRBJ2-1	-	CASNIGGRAYESSYNEQFF	TGTGCCAGCAATATTGGCGGGAGGGCCTATGAGAGCTCCTACAATGAGCAGTTCTTC
TRBV4-3	-	TRBJ2-1	-	CASSQVGAGNEQFF	TGCGCCAGCAGCCAAGTAGGGGCGGGGAATGAGCAGTTCTTC
TRBV12-3/TRBV12-4	-	TRBJ2-7	-	CASTDGASYEQYF	TGTGCCAGCACCGATGGGGCGAGCTACGAGCAGTACTTC
TRBV27	-	TRBJ2-3	many	CASSLSFPGGTQYF	TGTGCCAGCAGTTTATCTTTCCCGGGTGGTACGCAGTATTTT
TRBV20-1	TRBD2	TRBJ2-1	few	CSATGIAGVRGEQFF	TGCAGTGCCACGGGGATAGCGGGAGTTAGAGGTGAGCAGTTCTTC
TRBV20-1	-	TRBJ2-3	-	CSAIGLSTDTQYF	TGCAGTGCCATCGGACTAAGCACAGATACGCAGTATTTT
TRBV20-1	-	TRBJ1-5	-	CSASEEGKILLNQPQHF	TGCAGTGCTAGCGAAGAGGGAAAAATCTTACTTAATCAGCCCCAGCATTTT
TRBV15	-	TRBJ2-5	-	CTTSRPPETQYF	TGTACCACCAGCAGACCTCCAGAGACCCAGTACTTC
TRBV20-1	TRBD2	TRBJ2-5	-	CSARISGSNNEQYF	TGCAGTGCTAGAATTAGCGGGTCCAACAATGAGCAGTACTTC
TRBV29-1	TRBD2	TRBJ2-1	-	CSVEDLGGVAKYNEQFF	TGCAGCGTTGAAGACCTGGGAGGGGTCGCGAAATACAATGAGCAGTTCTTC
TRBV3-1	-	TRBJ2-1	-	CASSQASRVYNEQFF	TGTGCCAGCAGCCAAGCCTCCCGGGTCTACAATGAGCAGTTCTTC
TRBV29-1	-	TRBJ2-2	-	CSVDTGNTGELFF	TGCAGCGTTGATACGGGAAACACCGGGGAGCTGTTTTTT
TRBV29-1	TRBD1	TRBJ1-5	few	CSVALDRDSQPQHF	TGCAGCGTTGCTCTTGACAGGGATTCTCAGCCCCAGCATTTT
TRBV18	-	TRBJ2-3	-	CASSPGFTDTQYF	TGTGCCAGCTCCCCGGGGTTCACAGATACGCAGTATTTT
TRBV5-1	-	TRBJ2-7	-	CASSQQEVEYEQYF	TGCGCCAGCAGCCAACAGGAAGTGGAGTACGAGCAGTACTTC
TRBV6-2/TRBV6-3	-	TRBJ2-6	-	CASSRPNSGANVLTF	TGTGCCAGCAGCCGACCTAACTCTGGGGCCAACGTCCTGACTTTC
TRBV25-1	-	TRBJ2-5	few	CASSAPTGPQETQYF	TGTGCCAGCAGTGCACCCACAGGTCCCCAAGAGACCCAGTACTTC
TRBV7-8	-	TRBJ2-5	-	CASNRYQETQYF	TGTGCCAGCAACCGTTACCAAGAGACCCAGTACTTC
TRBV14	TRBD2	TRBJ2-4	-	CASSQVTSGTDIQYF	TGTGCCAGCAGCCAAGTCACTAGCGGGACTGACATTCAGTACTTC
TRBV15	-	TRBJ2-3	-	CATSRDYTDTQYF	TGTGCCACCAGCAGAGACTACACAGATACGCAGTATTTT
TRBV29-1	-	TRBJ1-1	-	CSVGDNRDTEAFF	TGCAGCGTTGGGGACAATAGGGACACTGAAGCTTTCTTT
TRBV4-1	-	TRBJ1-5	-	CASSLVLGSNQPQHF	TGCGCCAGCAGCCTCGTACTGGGTAGCAATCAGCCCCAGCATTTT
TRBV20-1	-	TRBJ2-1	-	CSATALREFQYNEQFF	TGCAGTGCTACGGCCCTACGGGAGTTCCAGTACAATGAGCAGTTCTTC
TRBV15	-	TRBJ2-7	few	CATSRDRKGLEQYF	TGTGCCACCAGCAGAGATCGGAAAGGCCTTGAGCAGTACTTC